Presented here are 24 T cell receptor beta chains from one specimen sequenced in a study of blood T cell repertoires in COVID-19. Assay: immunoSEQ multiplex PCR; the TCRdb copy retains only in-frame clones and omits some. Seen here are fewer than 250,000 clones, around four fifths observed once, and the top ten hold 0.95%. Sequencing used peripheral blood. These receptor sequences come from a man in his sixties with COVID-19, enrolled during active disease.

This sequence joins TRBV18 and TRBJ2-3; D gene unclear. V was shortened by 6 bases and J by 0 bases, with 7 bases between the two germline ends. This CDR3 comprises 13 residues. CDR1 is KGHSH and CDR2 is LQKENI in the germline V gene. This CDR3 is CASSRSSTDTQYF. The CDR3 bases are TGTGCCAGCTCCCGGAGTAGCACAGATACGCAGTATTTT.

V and J are TRBV7-9 and TRBJ1-2; 8 nucleotides align to TRBD1. The CDR3 covers 16 residues. Per germline, CDR1 SEHNR and CDR2 FQNEAQ (reference sequence). The junction had 15 bases not matched to a gene; V was cut back by 5 bases and J by 7 bases. The CDR3 DNA reads TGTGCCAGCAGCCTCCCCGGGGGACAGGCCCGATTTGGCTACACCTTC. It translates to CASSLPGGQARFGYTF.

The V and J genes are TRBV12-3 or TRBV12-4 and TRBJ1-5; 7 bases are a match to TRBD1. After removal of 7 bases from V and 7 bases from J, the junction contained 4 bases not matched to a gene. There are 12 residues in the CDR3. The CDR3 protein is CASNRGKQPQHF. The CDR3 DNA reads TGTGCCAGCAACAGGGGTAAACAGCCCCAGCATTTT.

The chain couples TRBV19 to TRBJ1-5, with TRBD1 matching 8 bases. This CDR3 contains 15 residues. The germline V gene has CDR1 LNHDA and CDR2 SQIVND (reference sequence). V lost 8 bases and J lost 2; bases outside the gene matches: 8. CDR3 bases: TGTGCCAGTTTGTTCGGGACAGGAGGCAATCAGCCCCAGCATTTT. Translated: CASLFGTGGNQPQHF.

This sequence joins TRBV5-8 and TRBJ2-5, with D possibly being TRBD2 (6 bases). The CDR3 covers 17 residues. Germline values: CDR1 SGHTS, CDR2 YDEGEE. Trimming cost V 4 bases and J 5 bases, with 24 bases left between them. The CDR3 coding sequence is TGTGCCAGCAGCCCGGGATCACGGGGGTTAATGGGGGAGACCCAGTACTTC. Translated: CASSPGSRGLMGETQYF.

This chain connects TRBV19 to TRBJ1-5; D is ambiguous. With 5 bases removed from V and 5 bases from J, the gap between germline ends came to 13 bases. CDR1 and CDR2 from the germline V gene are LNHDA and SQIVND (reference sequence). The CDR3 has 14 residues. The chain's CDR3 is CASSPRGLDQPQHF. CDR3 nucleotide sequence: TGTGCCAGTAGTCCCCGAGGGCTGGATCAGCCCCAGCATTTT.

The genes are TRBV20-1 and TRBJ1-2; the D gene is possibly TRBD1 (5 bases). V lost 3 bases, J lost 5 bases, and 10 bases lay in between. Germline V lookup: CDR1 DFQATT, CDR2 SNEGSKA (reference sequence). The CDR3 covers 12 residues. As DNA, the CDR3 is TGCAGTGCTAGTCGGGGGAGGTATGGCTACACCTTC. It specifies CSASRGRYGYTF.

The V gene is TRBV21-1, the J gene TRBJ1-5. TRBV21-1 is a pseudogene locus. The CDR3 is made up of 17 amino acids. This CDR3 is CASPFSRVPEVYQPQHF. In DNA, the CDR3 is TGTGCCAGCCCCTTTTCTCGGGTTCCAGAGGTGTATCAGCCCCAGCATTTT.

V and J are TRBV10-1 and TRBJ1-1; TRBD1 matches 7 bases. V was clipped by 6 bases and J by 7 bases; unmatched bases: 5. The CDR3 has 12 amino acids. Germline V gene sequence: CDR1 WNHNN, CDR2 SYGVQD (reference sequence). The CDR3 nucleotides are TGCGCCAGCAGCGCCGGGACAGTTGAAGCTTTCTTT. Protein product: CASSAGTVEAFF.

V gene TRBV7-3 combines with J gene TRBJ2-1; TRBD2 matches at 12 bases. Germline values: CDR1 SGHTA, CDR2 FQGTGA. Losses at the gene ends were 5 bases for V and 10 bases for J; bases not matched to a gene: 6. The CDR3 totals 14 residues. The CDR3 here is CASSPVGLAGEQFF. As DNA, the CDR3 is TGTGCCAGCAGCCCCGTCGGACTAGCGGGGGAGCAGTTCTTC.

Written as DNA, the CDR3 is TGTGCCAGCAGCTTAGGGCAGGGGGACACCATATATTTT. It encodes CASSLGQGDTIYF. The chain recombines TRBV7-2 with TRBJ1-3; 7 nucleotides align to TRBD1. The CDR3 sequence is 13 residues long. Germline loops: CDR1 SGHTA, CDR2 FQGNSA. The ends lost 1 base at V and 8 bases at J; junction bases unmatched: 2.

This rearrangement joins TRBV20-1 to TRBJ2-7; D uncertain. This CDR3 has 10 residues. V was trimmed by 5 bases and J by 2 bases, leaving 4 bases between them. Germline V gene lookup returns CDR1 DFQATT and CDR2 SNEGSKA (reference sequence). The CDR3 DNA is TGCAGTGCTGGCCCCTACGAGCAGTACTTC. This sequence encodes CSAGPYEQYF.

The chain uses TRBV27 and TRBJ1-6; 10 nucleotides match TRBD1. The CDR3 contains 17 residues. V trimming: 6 bases; J trimming: 7 bases; junction bases outside the gene matches: 12. From germline, CDR1 is MNHEY and CDR2 SMNVEV (reference sequence). This CDR3 is CASRVKPTGGANSPLHF. The CDR3 region has the DNA TGTGCCAGCAGGGTTAAGCCGACAGGGGGCGCGAATTCACCCCTCCACTTT.

The chain combines TRBV29-1 with TRBJ1-1; 9 positions agree with TRBD1. The CDR3 is made up of 12 amino acids. CDR1 is SQVTM and CDR2 is ANQGSEA in the germline V gene. Trimming at V came to 6 bases and at J to 10 bases, leaving 9 bases not matched to a gene. CDR3 amino acids: CSVTPGQGRAFF. Here the CDR3 DNA reads TGCAGCGTGACTCCGGGACAGGGAAGAGCTTTCTTT. The full variable domain, rest sourced from reference TRBV29-1 and TRBJ1-1, is SAVISQKPSRDICQRGTSLTIQCQVDSQVTMMFWYRQQPGQSLTLIATANQGSEATYESGFVIDKFPISRPNLTFSTLTVSNMSPEDSSIYLCSVTPGQGRAFFGQGTRLTVV.

This clone has a handful of counts. The chain uses TRBV2 and TRBJ1-4; unclear D gene. The CDR3 is made up of 14 amino acids. The V end lost 6 bases, the J end lost 7 bases, and 15 bases lay between the germline ends. Germline V gene data show CDR1 as SNHLY and CDR2 as FYNNEI. The CDR3 DNA reads as TGTGCCAGCAGGCCGGAGGTTCGGGGTGAAAAACTGTTTTTT. Amino acids: CASRPEVRGEKLFF.

The chain joins TRBV19 to TRBJ2-1, with 7 positions matching TRBD2. The CDR3 extends over 15 amino acids. CDR1 and CDR2 from the germline V gene are LNHDA and SQIVND (reference sequence). Losses at the gene ends were 7 bases for V and 4 bases for J; bases not matched to a gene: 10. This chain's CDR3 is CASKGRGEGYNEQFF. Written as DNA, the CDR3 is TGTGCCAGTAAGGGGAGAGGGGAGGGTTACAATGAGCAGTTCTTC. The full variable domain, rest sourced from reference TRBV19 and TRBJ2-1, is DGGITQSPKYLFRKEGQNVTLSCEQNLNHDAMYWYRQDPGQGLRLIYYSQIVNDFQKGDIAEGYSVSREKKESFPLTVTSAQKNPTAFYLCASKGRGEGYNEQFFGPGTRLTVL.

The V and J genes are TRBV7-6 and TRBJ1-5; 9 bases map to TRBD1. Trimming took 5 bases from V and 2 from J; bases not matched to a gene: 4. Per germline, CDR1 SGHVS and CDR2 FNYEAQ. The CDR3 has 15 amino acids. CDR3 coding DNA: TGTGCCAGCAGCCCGGACAGGGGTGGCAATCAGCCCCAGCATTTT. This sequence encodes CASSPDRGGNQPQHF.

V gene TRBV6-5 combines with J gene TRBJ2-7, with 9 positions matching TRBD2. Trimming took 3 bases from V and 5 from J; bases not matched to a gene: 8. In germline, CDR1 is MNHEY, CDR2 SVGAGI. This CDR3 region has 15 residues. The CDR3 reads CASSYISGRSNEQYF. The CDR3 region has the DNA TGTGCCAGCAGTTATATTAGCGGGAGATCCAACGAGCAGTACTTC.

This chain joins TRBV19 and TRBJ2-2; 7 bases are a match to TRBD1. CDR3 length: 15 amino acids. Germline V gene data show CDR1 as LNHDA and CDR2 as SQIVND (reference sequence). Trimming at V came to 6 bases and at J to 3 bases, leaving 7 bases not matched to a gene. This chain's CDR3 is CASRSRDRDTGELFF. The CDR3 DNA sequence: TGTGCCAGTAGGAGCAGAGACAGGGACACCGGGGAGCTGTTTTTT.

This clone appeared a single time. The chain employs TRBV5-1 and TRBJ2-5; 9 positions agree with TRBD2. Trimming at V came to 4 bases and at J to 5 bases, leaving 6 bases not matched to a gene. Germline loops: CDR1 SGHRS, CDR2 YFSETQ. This CDR3 has 14 amino acids. CDR3 coding DNA: TGCGCCAGCAGCAAGGGACTAGCCAGGGAGACCCAGTACTTC. Amino acids: CASSKGLARETQYF.

The V gene is TRBV27, the J gene TRBJ2-1; 13 bases line up with TRBD2. There are 17 residues in the CDR3. Trimming removed 0 bases from V and 6 bases from J; junction bases left unmatched: 5. Germline loops: CDR1 MNHEY, CDR2 SMNVEV (reference sequence). The CDR3 is CASSLSGGLAGANEQFF. The CDR3 DNA sequence: TGTGCCAGCAGTTTATCAGGTGGACTAGCGGGAGCCAATGAGCAGTTCTTC.

The rearrangement links TRBV7-9 to TRBJ2-7; tentatively, D is TRBD1 (6 bases). V lost 1 base and J lost 6, with 19 bases in between. Germline V gives CDR1 SEHNR, CDR2 FQNEAQ (reference sequence). The CDR3 is 16 amino acids. The CDR3 DNA follows: TGTGCCAGCAGCTTAGGAAGAGGTCAGGGGTTTGGCGAGCAGTACTTC. Protein sequence: CASSLGRGQGFGEQYF.

The gene calls are TRBV15 and TRBJ2-7; 8 nucleotides align to TRBD1. The trim removed 3 bases at V and 2 bases at J, leaving 9 bases unmatched. Germline values: CDR1 LNHNV, CDR2 YYDKDF (reference sequence). There are 16 residues in the CDR3. The CDR3 is CATSSRGQGLTYEQYF. For the CDR3, the DNA is TGTGCCACCAGCAGCCGAGGACAGGGATTAACCTACGAGCAGTACTTC.

This chain connects TRBV5-4 to TRBJ2-7, with a tentative D call TRBD1 (7 bases). V lost 4 bases, J lost 5 bases, and 13 bases lay in between. The CDR3 extends over 13 amino acids. CDR1 and CDR2 (germline): SGHNT, YYREEE (reference sequence). The CDR3 bases are TGTGCCAGCAGCCTCAGCAGGGGGGACGAGCAGTACTTC. This gives the protein CASSLSRGDEQYF.